One and the same sample provided the 5 T cell receptor beta chains below, sequenced in a study of cytomegalovirus exposure and HLA in healthy donors. Amplification used 60 Vbeta primers and 13 Jbeta primers. Measured with immunoSEQ multiplex PCR; TCRdb has only the in-frame clones, and not every one. Here the sample spans 150,000 to 200,000 clones, roughly 88% being singletons. The sample taken for sequencing was PBMCs. These receptors were obtained from a boy between 2 and 10 years old in good health and CMV-seronegative.

The DNA for the CDR3 is TGTGCCAGCGCCTCAGGGGTTGACACTGAAGCTTTCTTT. Amino acid sequence: CASASGVDTEAFF. This rearrangement joins TRBV5-4 to TRBJ1-1; maybe TRBD1 (6 bases). Germline V gene data show CDR1 as SGHNT and CDR2 as YYREEE (reference sequence). V dropped 7 bases and J dropped 3 bases, with 13 bases sitting between them. The CDR3 has 13 amino acids.

The V and J genes are TRBV9 and TRBJ2-2, with D perhaps TRBD1 (5 bases). The CDR3 sequence is 14 residues long. The germline V and J ends were trimmed by 3 bases and 6 bases, with 12 bases remaining between them. CDR1 and CDR2 from the germline V gene are SGDLS and YYNGEE. The CDR3 reads CASSEGSWAGELFF. Written as DNA, the CDR3 is TGTGCCAGCAGCGAGGGGTCCTGGGCCGGGGAGCTGTTTTTT.

The chain joins TRBV18 to TRBJ1-2; D perhaps matches TRBD1 (6 bases). The CDR3 has 16 amino acids. Germline V gene lookup returns CDR1 KGHSH and CDR2 LQKENI. Trimming removed 3 bases at V and 0 bases at J, with 14 bases between. As DNA, the CDR3 is TGTGCCAGCTCACCGGATTACAGGGTTACTAACTATGGCTACACCTTC. It codes for CASSPDYRVTNYGYTF.

The chain carries TRBV7-9 and TRBJ2-7; possibly TRBD1 for D (5 bases). Trimming left V 3 bases short and J 6 bases short, with 15 bases between. There are 14 residues in the CDR3. CDR1 and CDR2 (germline): SEHNR, FQNEAQ (reference sequence). The CDR3 DNA reads TGTGCCAGCAGCTTTTCAGGGTACGGAAGCGAGCAGTACTTC. Protein sequence: CASSFSGYGSEQYF.

The chain joins TRBV5-1 to TRBJ2-1; TRBD2 agrees at 8 bases. This CDR3 spans 16 amino acids. Germline trimming cut 3 bases from V and 2 bases from J; bases unmatched to any gene: 7. Germline V gene data show CDR1 as SGHRS and CDR2 as YFSETQ. The CDR3: CASSSGLEVPYNEQFF. The CDR3 region has the DNA TGCGCCAGCAGCTCGGGACTAGAAGTGCCCTACAATGAGCAGTTCTTC.